Sequencing of this T cell receptor beta chain was carried out in a study of identical twins. Study results and caveats: Models predicted too little out-of-frame TCR alpha sharing in monozygotic twins.

Details on this clonotype: What it recognizes is unknown.

A universal primer site arose from template switching, and cDNA bore unique molecular identifiers. TCRdb used MiXCR to reprocess the 5' RACE reads, holding one entry per CDR3 protein. The sample contains 200,000 to 250,000 distinct CDR3 sequences, over 12% of which appear only once. Germline CDR1 reads SGHNT; CDR2 reads YYREEE (reference sequence). The germline V and J ends were trimmed by 5 bases and 6 bases, with 18 bases remaining between them. This CDR3 region has 16 residues. V gene TRBV5-4 combines with J gene TRBJ1-6; possible D gene TRBD1, 6 bases. The source is a woman between 18 and 29 years old in good health. The source material was memory (CD45RO+) T cells sorted from blood. Written as DNA, the CDR3 is TGTGCCAGCAGACGGAATCAGGGGACAAGTAATTCACCCCTCCACTTT. Amino acids: CASRRNQGTSNSPLHF.